The clone carrying this T cell receptor (beta chain) was picked up a small number of times. Only patients with spare fresh-frozen tumor and over two years of follow-up were included. This entry comes from a study of glioma-infiltrating T cells after dendritic cell vaccination. TCRdb's copy holds only in-frame clones and misses some; the assay was immunoSEQ multiplex PCR. The sample lists over 55,000 clones; approximately 81% were seen once. Germline V gives CDR1 MGHRA, CDR2 YSYEKL. The J segment lost 7 bases and the V segment lost 3 bases, leaving 2 bases of the junction unmatched. This CDR3 region has 14 residues.

The specimen comprised blood, sampled before dendritic cell vaccination. This receptor was taken from a human donor with glioblastoma. The V and J genes are TRBV4-1 and TRBJ2-1; TRBD1 agrees at 11 bases. CDR3 DNA sequence: TGCGCCAGCAGCCATGGACAGGGGGCGAATGAGCAGTTCTTC. It is translated as CASSHGQGANEQFF.